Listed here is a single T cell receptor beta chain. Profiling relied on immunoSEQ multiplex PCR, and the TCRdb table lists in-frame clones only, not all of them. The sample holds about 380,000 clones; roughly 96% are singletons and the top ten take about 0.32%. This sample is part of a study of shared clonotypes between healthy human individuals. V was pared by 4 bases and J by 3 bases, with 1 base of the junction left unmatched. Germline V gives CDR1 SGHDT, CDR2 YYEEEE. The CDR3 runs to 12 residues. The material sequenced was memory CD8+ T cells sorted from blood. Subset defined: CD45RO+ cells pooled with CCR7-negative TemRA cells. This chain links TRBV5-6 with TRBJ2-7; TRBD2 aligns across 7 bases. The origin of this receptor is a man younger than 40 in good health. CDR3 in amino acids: CASSGGSYEQYF. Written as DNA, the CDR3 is TGTGCCAGCAGCGGCGGGAGCTACGAGCAGTACTTC.